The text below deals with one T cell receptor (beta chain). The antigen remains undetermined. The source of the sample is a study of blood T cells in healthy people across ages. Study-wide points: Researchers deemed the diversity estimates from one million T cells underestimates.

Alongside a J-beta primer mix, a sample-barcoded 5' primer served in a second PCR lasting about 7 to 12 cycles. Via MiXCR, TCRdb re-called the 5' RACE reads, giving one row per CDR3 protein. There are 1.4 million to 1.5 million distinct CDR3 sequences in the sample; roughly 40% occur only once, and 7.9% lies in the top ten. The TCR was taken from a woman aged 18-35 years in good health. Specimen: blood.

The CDR3 here is CASSSREPQHF. The CDR3 DNA is TGTGCCAGCAGTTCCAGGGAGCCCCAGCATTTT. The chain has TRBV6-6 and TRBJ1-5, with a weak D call TRBD1 (5 bases). Trimming took 4 bases from V and 8 from J, leaving 6 bases between them. Germline V gives CDR1 MNHNY, CDR2 SVGAGI (reference sequence). The CDR3 is 11 amino acids.